In this sample, the clone carrying this TCR beta chain turned up once. Its target is unknown. Sequenced by immunoSEQ multiplex PCR; TCRdb stores in-frame clones only, minus some. The sample includes approximately 1.4 million clones, 95% to 99% of them seen just once. The sample is drawn from a study of shared clonotypes between healthy human individuals. Study-level results: Naive CD4 clonotype sharing across several donors was 4% to 5%. The four-donor shared clonotypes exceeded non-shared clonotypes in generation probability, with non-shared ones scoring lower. Naive subsets generally exceeded memory subsets in estimated richness. Sequencing depth was predicted to influence how clonotypes are shared among donors.

Germline CDR1 reads MDHEN; CDR2 reads SYDVKM. The V end was cut by 3 bases, the J end by 4 bases, with 10 bases between. The length of the CDR3 is 14 residues. Sequenced material: naive CD4+ T cells sorted from blood. Subset noted: CD45RA+ positively selected. The chain carries TRBV28 and TRBJ1-5; perhaps TRBD1 as D (6 bases). The receptor was derived from a young man in good health. The DNA for the CDR3 is TGTGCCAGCAGTTTTAGCCAGGGGAATCAGCCCCAGCATTTT. Translated: CASSFSQGNQPQHF. Combining the CDR3 with reference TRBV28 and TRBJ1-5 gives the whole variable domain DVKVTQSSRYLVKRTGEKVFLECVQDMDHENMFWYRQDPGLGLRLIYFSYDVKMKEKGDIPEGYSVSREKKERFSLILESASTNQTSMYLCASSFSQGNQPQHFGDGTRLSIL.